One and the same sample provided the 19 T cell receptor beta chains below, sequenced in a study of low-dose radiotherapy and immunotherapy resistance in tumors. TRAV- and TRBV-specific primers were used for first-strand cDNA, which covered alpha and beta chains. TCRs were put through 20 to 25 PCR cycles of amplification with Phusion. A constant-region primer and the V-primer adapter served as the primer pair. TCRdb reprocessed the reads via MiXCR and lists one record per CDR3 protein. Of approximately 100,000 distinct CDR3 sequences listed, under 25% were seen once; the top ten hold approximately 4%. Documented time point: after trial treatment. Treatment in this sample: LDRT plus nivolumab, ipilimumab, low-dose cyclophosphamide and aspirin (RACIN trial). The starting material was PBMCs, obtained after low-dose radiotherapy plus immunotherapy. The origin of the receptors is a male donor with prostate cancer.

This clonotype was found many times. The chain carries TRBV5-8 and TRBJ2-3; D is undetermined. The CDR3 length is 15 residues. V was pared by 0 bases and J by 0 bases, with 8 bases between. Germline V gene lookup returns CDR1 SGHTS and CDR2 YDEGEE. CDR3 in DNA: TGTGCCAGCAGCTTGGCTTTCAGGAGCACAGATACGCAGTATTTT. Amino acid sequence: CASSLAFRSTDTQYF.

This clonotype was found many times. The chain recombines TRBV12-3 or TRBV12-4 with TRBJ1-4; D gene uncertain. CDR3 length: 14 amino acids. V lost 5 bases and J 8 bases, leaving 15 bases between the germline ends. The CDR3 nucleotides read TGTGCCAGCAGTCCGGCTTGGGGTCGAGAAAAACTGTTTTTT. Amino acids: CASSPAWGREKLFF.

This clonotype was seen at least ten times. The CDR3 loop is CASSQGVANSYEQYF. In DNA form, the CDR3 reads TGTGCCAGCAGCCAAGGGGTCGCTAACTCCTACGAGCAGTACTTC. The chain joins TRBV4-2 to TRBJ2-7, with D unresolved. Looked up from germline, CDR1 is LGHNA and CDR2 is YNFKEQ. V lost 1 base, J lost 0 bases, and 10 bases lay in between. CDR3 length equals 15 residues.

There are many counts of this clonotype. The chain combines TRBV6-1 with TRBJ1-5, with D tentatively TRBD1 (5 bases). V was shortened by 4 bases and J by 9 bases, with 16 bases between the two germline ends. CDR1 and CDR2 from the germline V gene are MNHNS and SASEGT. The CDR3 is 14 amino acids. The chain's CDR3 is CASSVQGGSAPQHF. CDR3 in DNA: TGTGCCAGCAGTGTTCAGGGAGGTAGCGCGCCCCAGCATTTT.

This clonotype was counted many times. The rearrangement uses TRBV15 and TRBJ2-5; the D is unclear. CDR1 and CDR2 (germline): LNHNV, YYDKDF (reference sequence). CDR3 length: 15 amino acids. Trimming took off 0 bases at V and 3 bases at J, with 11 bases between the two ends. CDR3 residues: CATSRDFGSEETQYF. In DNA, the CDR3 is TGTGCCACCAGCAGAGATTTCGGGTCTGAAGAGACCCAGTACTTC.

This clonotype occurred many times. The chain links TRBV5-1 to TRBJ2-1; 8 bases are shared with TRBD1. The length of the CDR3 is 14 residues. CDR1 is SGHRS, CDR2 YFSETQ, per germline. V shed 4 bases, J shed 8 bases, and the junction held 8 bases outside the gene matches. CDR3 coding DNA: TGCGCCAGCAGCGCCGCCGACAGGGGCGATGAGCAGTTCTTC. This codes for CASSAADRGDEQFF.

This clonotype was seen many times. The chain carries TRBV9 and TRBJ2-2; 7 bases line up with TRBD1. V trimming: 4 bases; J trimming: 1 base; junction bases outside the gene matches: 4. Germline CDR1 and CDR2: SGDLS and YYNGEE. CDR3 length: 15 amino acids. The CDR3 DNA reads TGTGCCAGCAGCCCGCGACAGGGGAACACCGGGGAGCTGTTTTTT. It encodes CASSPRQGNTGELFF.

This clonotype was detected ten times or more. The genes are TRBV15 and TRBJ1-5; 7 bases align to TRBD1. V lost 3 bases, J lost 0 bases, and 2 bases stayed unmatched. Germline loops: CDR1 LNHNV, CDR2 YYDKDF (reference sequence). The CDR3 has 15 amino acids. Here the CDR3 reads CATSRTGFSNQPQHF. The DNA of the CDR3 is TGTGCCACCAGCAGGACAGGGTTTAGCAATCAGCCCCAGCATTTT. Full variable domain (remainder filled in from reference TRBV15 and TRBJ1-5): DAMVIQNPRYQVTQFGKPVTLSCSQTLNHNVMYWYQQKSSQAPKLLFHYYDKDFNNEADTPDNFQSRRPNTSFCFLDIRSPGLGDTAMYLCATSRTGFSNQPQHFGDGTRLSIL.

V and J are TRBV28 and TRBJ1-5, with 7 positions matching TRBD1. The CDR3 sequence is 12 residues long. Trimming at V came to 6 bases and at J to 9 bases, leaving 5 bases not matched to a gene. From germline, CDR1 is MDHEN and CDR2 SYDVKM. The CDR3 DNA sequence: TGTGCCAGCAGGTCGACAGGGTGGCCCCAGCATTTT. Translating it yields CASRSTGWPQHF. Based on the CDR3 plus reference TRBV28 and TRBJ1-5, the full variable domain is DVKVTQSSRYLVKRTGEKVFLECVQDMDHENMFWYRQDPGLGLRLIYFSYDVKMKEKGDIPEGYSVSREKKERFSLILESASTNQTSMYLCASRSTGWPQHFGDGTRLSIL.

Many counts were recorded for this clonotype. This chain joins TRBV6-2 or TRBV6-3 and TRBJ1-3; D is unresolved. The CDR3 runs 14 residues. CDR1 is MNHEY, CDR2 SVGEGT, per germline. Between the trimmed V and J ends, which lost 2 bases and 0 bases, there was a span of 5 bases. CDR3 bases: TGTGCCAGCAGTTACGGTGACTCTGGAAACACCATATATTTT. Protein product: CASSYGDSGNTIYF.

This clonotype appeared once. A far larger clone is only one base removed, so a read error is likely. This chain links TRBV12-3 or TRBV12-4 with TRBJ2-1; D possibly matches TRBD1 or TRBD2 (5 bases each). Trimming stripped 3 bases from V and 13 bases from J, with 13 bases between. The CDR3 runs 12 residues. This CDR3 is CASSFGTETQFF. The CDR3 bases are TGTGCCAGCAGTTTTGGGACGGAGACCCAGTTCTTC.

This clonotype came up many times. The CDR3 nucleotides are TGTGCCAGCAGTTATTCGGGGGCACACAATGAGCAGTTCTTC. Amino acids: CASSYSGAHNEQFF. The J gene is TRBJ2-1, the V gene TRBV6-2 or TRBV6-3; D is perhaps TRBD1 or TRBD2 (6 bases each). V was clipped by 3 bases and J by 5 bases, with 11 bases between them. This CDR3 has 14 residues. CDR1 MNHEY and CDR2 SVGEGT come from the germline V gene.

This clonotype was detected only once. A read error may explain this, as a much larger clone is one base away. The rearrangement links TRBV27 to TRBJ2-5; 7 bases are a match to TRBD2. The V gene end was trimmed by 7 bases and the J gene end by 11 bases; junction bases not matched to a gene: 22. There are 16 residues in the CDR3. Germline-derived CDR1 and CDR2 are MNHEY and SMNVEV (reference sequence). CDR3 coding DNA: TGTGCCAGCATGGGCGGCGGGGGAAATAACTACAATGAGCAGTACTTC. This encodes CASMGGGGNNYNEQYF.

This clonotype is a singleton in its sample. This likely reflects a read error, since a far larger clone is one base away. V usage is TRBV6-5 and J usage is TRBJ2-3, with D possibly being TRBD2 (5 bases). CDR1 and CDR2 (germline): MNHEY, SVGAGI. The CDR3 is 13 residues long. CDR3 DNA: TGTCCCAGCGGCGCAGAAGCCGCAGATACGCAGTATTTT. Protein sequence: CPSGAEAADTQYF.

This clonotype was seen many times. The rearrangement uses TRBV18 and TRBJ1-5; tentative D call: TRBD1 (6 bases). V was trimmed by 3 bases and J by 5 bases, leaving 11 bases between them. Germline V CDR1 and CDR2: KGHSH, LQKENI. The CDR3 length is 14 residues. Here the CDR3 DNA reads TGTGCCAGCTCACCTGAACAGGGCTATCAGCCCCAGCATTTT. Its translation is CASSPEQGYQPQHF.

Comments on this clonotype: A read error is likely here: a far larger clone is one base away. This chain links TRBV6-8 with TRBJ2-5; a possible D gene is TRBD2 (7 bases). The assigned J gene may be wrong: the sequence end matches TRBJ2-1 better. Germline lookup yields CDR1 MNHGY and CDR2 SAAAGT. CDR3 length: 14 residues. CDR3 nucleotides: TGTGCCAGCAGTTACCAGGGGACTATCAATGAGCAGTTCTTC. Residues: CASSYQGTINEQFF.

The sample holds many counts of this clonotype. The V gene is TRBV5-1, the J gene TRBJ2-1; no firm D call. This CDR3 comprises 13 residues. V lost 0 bases and J 7 bases, leaving 8 bases between the germline ends. The germline V gene has CDR1 SGHRS and CDR2 YFSETQ. CDR3 in amino acids: CASSLDLWNEQFF. CDR3 DNA sequence: TGCGCCAGCAGCTTGGACTTGTGGAATGAGCAGTTCTTC.

This clonotype was seen at least ten times. The chain joins TRBV6-2 or TRBV6-3 to TRBJ2-7; TRBD1 is a possible D gene (6 bases). Germline loops: CDR1 MNHEY, CDR2 SVGEGT. Trimming left V 6 bases short and J 4 bases short, with 22 bases between. This CDR3 is built from 16 residues. Here the CDR3 DNA reads TGTGCCAGCAGACCACAGGGTTCTAGGGGACGGTACGAGCAGTACTTC. Translating gives CASRPQGSRGRYEQYF.

This chain joins TRBV11-2 and TRBJ1-2; tentative D call: TRBD1 (5 bases). The CDR3 is 12 amino acids. V gave up 3 bases and J gave up 6 bases, with 8 bases separating them. Germline values: CDR1 SGHAT, CDR2 FQNNGV. The CDR3 loop reads CASSFEGNGYTF. CDR3 nucleotides: TGTGCCAGCAGCTTCGAGGGGAATGGCTACACCTTC. The full variable domain, in which reference TRBV11-2 and TRBJ1-2 provide the parts outside the CDR3, is EAGVAQSPRYKIIEKRQSVAFWCNPISGHATLYWYQQILGQGPKLLIQFQNNGVVDDSQLPKDRFSAERLKGVDSTLKIQPAKLEDSAVYLCASSFEGNGYTFGSGTRLTVV.